This section outlines one T cell receptor beta chain sequence together with its context. Its antigen remains unidentified. The source of the sample is a study of T cell repertoires in cytomegalovirus infection. Across the study: Well-studied HLA-B-restricted epitopes and recently identified HLA-C-restricted epitopes of CMV were both used in the study. Public TCR beta signatures marked donors with CMV infection and the matching HLA. Study observations and caveats: The study found HLA-C-restricted CMV-specific TCR beta clonotypes dominating the ex vivo response. Public TCR beta family frequency separated CMV-and-HLA carriers, including in an independent cohort.

The V gene's germline CDR1 is MNHNS and CDR2 SASEGT. J was trimmed by 4 bases and V by 4 bases; bases with no gene match: 8. This CDR3 is 16 amino acids long. Each CDR3 protein is one row after TCRdb ran MiXCR on the reads. The sample has about 900,000 distinct CDR3 sequences, around 30% seen once. The sample here was cultured CD8+ T cells from PBMCs, taken from culture after CMV antigen stimulation. The chain uses TRBV6-1 and TRBJ2-3; 10 bases map to TRBD2. This sequence was found in a human donor in good health (CMV status not recorded). Some clones in this sample may be carry-over from other donors' samples. For the CDR3, the DNA is TGTGCCAGCAGTGCTGAACTAGCGGGGCTGGCAGATACGCAGTATTTT. Its protein is CASSAELAGLADTQYF.